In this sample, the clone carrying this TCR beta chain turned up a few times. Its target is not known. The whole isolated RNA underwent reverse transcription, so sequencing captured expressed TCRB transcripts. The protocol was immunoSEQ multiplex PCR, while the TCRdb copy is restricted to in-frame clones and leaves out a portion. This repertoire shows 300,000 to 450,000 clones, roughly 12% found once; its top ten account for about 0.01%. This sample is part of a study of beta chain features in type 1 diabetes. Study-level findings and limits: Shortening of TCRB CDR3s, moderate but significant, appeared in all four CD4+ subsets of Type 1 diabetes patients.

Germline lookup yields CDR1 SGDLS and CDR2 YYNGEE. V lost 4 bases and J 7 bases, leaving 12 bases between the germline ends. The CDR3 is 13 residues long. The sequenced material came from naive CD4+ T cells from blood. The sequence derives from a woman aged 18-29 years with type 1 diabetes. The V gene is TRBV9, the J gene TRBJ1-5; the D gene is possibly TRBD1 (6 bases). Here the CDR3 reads CASSRGQGQPQHF. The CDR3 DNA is TGTGCCAGCAGCAGGGGTCAGGGGCAGCCCCAGCATTTT.